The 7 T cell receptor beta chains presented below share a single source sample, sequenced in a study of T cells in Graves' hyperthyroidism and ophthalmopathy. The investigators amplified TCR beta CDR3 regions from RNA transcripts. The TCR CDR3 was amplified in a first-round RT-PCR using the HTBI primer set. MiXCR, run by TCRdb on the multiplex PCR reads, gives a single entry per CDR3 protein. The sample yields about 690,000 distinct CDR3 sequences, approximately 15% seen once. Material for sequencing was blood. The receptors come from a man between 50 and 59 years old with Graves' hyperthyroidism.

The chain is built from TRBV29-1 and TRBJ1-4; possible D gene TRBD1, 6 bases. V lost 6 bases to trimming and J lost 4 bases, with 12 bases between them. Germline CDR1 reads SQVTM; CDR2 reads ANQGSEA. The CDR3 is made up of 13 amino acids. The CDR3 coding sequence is TGCAGCGTGAGGACAGTTCGTAATGAAAAACTGTTTTTT. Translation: CSVRTVRNEKLFF.

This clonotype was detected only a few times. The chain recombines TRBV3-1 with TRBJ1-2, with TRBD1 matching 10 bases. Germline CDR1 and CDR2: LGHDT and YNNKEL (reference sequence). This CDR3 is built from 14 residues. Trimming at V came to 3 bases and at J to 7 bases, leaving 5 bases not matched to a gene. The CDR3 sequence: CASSHSRDRGGYTF. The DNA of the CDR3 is TGTGCCAGCAGCCATTCCCGGGACAGGGGTGGCTACACCTTC. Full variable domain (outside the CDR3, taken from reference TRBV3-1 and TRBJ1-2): DTAVSQTPKYLVTQMGNDKSIKCEQNLGHDTMYWYKQDSKKFLKIMFSYNNKELIINETVPNRFSPKSPDKAHLNLHINSLELGDSAVYFCASSHSRDRGGYTFGSGTRLTVV.

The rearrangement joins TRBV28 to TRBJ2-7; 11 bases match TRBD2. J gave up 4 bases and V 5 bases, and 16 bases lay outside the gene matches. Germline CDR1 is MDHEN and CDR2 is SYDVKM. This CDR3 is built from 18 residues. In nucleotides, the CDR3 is TGTGCCAGCAGTGACCCGGGACTAGCGGAGGGGGAGGGGTACGAGCAGTACTTC. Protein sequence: CASSDPGLAEGEGYEQYF.

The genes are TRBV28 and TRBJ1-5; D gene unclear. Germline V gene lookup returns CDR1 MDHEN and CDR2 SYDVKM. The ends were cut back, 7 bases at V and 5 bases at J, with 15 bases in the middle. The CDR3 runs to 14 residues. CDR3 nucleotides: TGTGCCAGCACAGAGATCAGGCGCGATCAGCCCCAGCATTTT. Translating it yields CASTEIRRDQPQHF.

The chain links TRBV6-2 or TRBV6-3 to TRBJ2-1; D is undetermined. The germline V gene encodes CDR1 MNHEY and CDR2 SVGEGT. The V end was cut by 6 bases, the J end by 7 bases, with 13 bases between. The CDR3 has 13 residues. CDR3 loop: CASRQSSGNEQFF. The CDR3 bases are TGTGCCAGCAGACAATCGTCCGGGAATGAGCAGTTCTTC.

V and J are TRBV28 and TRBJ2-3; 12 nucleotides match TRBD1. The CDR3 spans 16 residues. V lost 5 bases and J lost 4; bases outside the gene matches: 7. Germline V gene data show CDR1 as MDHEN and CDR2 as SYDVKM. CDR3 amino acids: CASSGGQGAIADTQYF. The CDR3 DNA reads TGTGCCAGCAGTGGGGGACAGGGGGCAATCGCAGATACGCAGTATTTT. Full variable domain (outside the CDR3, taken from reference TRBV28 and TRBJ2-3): DVKVTQSSRYLVKRTGEKVFLECVQDMDHENMFWYRQDPGLGLRLIYFSYDVKMKEKGDIPEGYSVSREKKERFSLILESASTNQTSMYLCASSGGQGAIADTQYFGPGTRLTVL.

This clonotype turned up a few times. CDR3 DNA: TGTGCCAGCAGCCAAGTCCGTACAGGTTTTAACTATGGCTACACCTTC. It specifies CASSQVRTGFNYGYTF. The V call is TRBV3-1, the J call TRBJ1-2; D may be TRBD1 (5 bases). The CDR3 consists of 16 residues. The V gene's germline CDR1 is LGHDT and CDR2 YNNKEL (reference sequence). Between the trimmed V and J ends, which lost 1 base and 1 base, there was a span of 13 bases.